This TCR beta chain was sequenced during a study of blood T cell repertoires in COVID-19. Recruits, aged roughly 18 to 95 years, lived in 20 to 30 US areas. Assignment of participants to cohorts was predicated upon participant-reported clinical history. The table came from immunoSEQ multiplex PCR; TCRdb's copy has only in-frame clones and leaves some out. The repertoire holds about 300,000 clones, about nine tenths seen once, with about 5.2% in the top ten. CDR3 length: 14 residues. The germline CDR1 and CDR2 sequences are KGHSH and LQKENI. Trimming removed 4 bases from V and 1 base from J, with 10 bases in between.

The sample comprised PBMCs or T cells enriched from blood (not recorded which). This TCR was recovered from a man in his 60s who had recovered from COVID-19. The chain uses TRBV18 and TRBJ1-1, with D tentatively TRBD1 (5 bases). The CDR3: CASSLYDRNTEAFF. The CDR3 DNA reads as TGTGCCAGCTCACTTTATGACAGGAACACTGAAGCTTTCTTT.